Given below is one TCR beta chain in context. What it recognizes is unknown. The data originate from a study of CD8+ T cells in alopecia areata. Across the study: Those patients who were treated received oral tofacitinib, which was given at 5 to 10 mg twice daily for moderate-to-severe alopecia areata. Whole-study findings and limits: Many expanded lesional clones remained in scalp and blood on tofacitinib.

Described treatment: oral pan-JAK inhibitor, 5-10 mg twice daily. Those with alopecia areata gave lesional scalp punch biopsies and peripheral blood. cDNA reverse transcribed from extracted RNA served as the sequencing template. Produced via immunoSEQ multiplex PCR; TCRdb's table is partial and in-frame only. This sample has fewer than 200,000 clones, with 50% to 65% found just once. This CDR3 spans 17 amino acids. V lost 2 bases, J lost 2 bases, and 19 bases lay in between. Germline lookup yields CDR1 GTSNPN and CDR2 SVGIG (reference sequence). The sample in question was CD4+ T cells sorted from blood, obtained at week 24, from a patient treated with tofacitinib. The TCR was taken from a human donor with alopecia areata. This rearrangement joins TRBV30 to TRBJ2-4, with D perhaps TRBD1 (5 bases). The CDR3: CAWSPPFVGQTKNIQYF. Written as DNA, the CDR3 is TGTGCCTGGAGTCCACCCTTCGTAGGACAAACCAAAAACATTCAGTACTTC.